This is a list of T cell receptor beta chains from one sample in a study of T cells in Graves' hyperthyroidism and ophthalmopathy. TCRdb passed the multiplex PCR reads through MiXCR, listing each CDR3 protein once. The table shows roughly 35,000 distinct CDR3 sequences, with 52% occurring only once. Input material: blood. Receptors were obtained from a woman between 35 and 50 years old with Graves' ophthalmopathy. CDR3s include the opening cysteine and the closing phenylalanine or tryptophan. The D gene is left open where the match is weak. Not every row has a clone size; where given, it reads once, few, many or a size class.

abundance	v_gene	d_gene	j_gene	CDR3aa	CDR3nt
many	TRBV6-6	NA	TRBJ1-1	CASSRVEAFF	TGTGCCAGCAGTAGGGTTGAAGCTTTCTTT
many	TRBV5-1	NA	TRBJ2-7	CASSSDTDYEQYF	TGCGCCAGCAGCTCGGACACGGACTACGAGCAGTACTTC
NA	TRBV11-3	TRBD1	TRBJ1-2	CASSLASGQTVLGYTF	TGTGCCAGCAGCTTAGCCTCGGGACAGACGGTCTTGGGCTACACCTTC
NA	TRBV29-1	TRBD1	TRBJ1-2	CSVVIPSRGLGYTF	TGCAGCGTTGTCATCCCCTCCAGGGGGCTCGGCTACACCTTC
many	TRBV7-2	NA	TRBJ2-5	CASSETLTRKETQYF	TGTGCCAGCAGCGAGACTCTCACTAGAAAAGAGACCCAGTACTTC
NA	TRBV7-9	TRBD1	TRBJ2-7	CASRITGQGAGEQYF	TGTGCCAGCAGAATTACCGGACAGGGGGCGGGCGAGCAGTACTTC
many	TRBV19	NA	TRBJ2-2	CASTNLVTGELFF	TGTGCCAGTACCAACCTTGTCACCGGGGAGCTGTTTTTT
once	TRBV10-1	NA	TRBJ1-1	CASSARGYRENTEAFF	TGCGCCAGCAGTGCTAGGGGATACAGGGAGAACACTGAAGCTTTCTTT
NA	TRBV4-3	TRBD1	TRBJ1-4	CAGRREGQGGEKLFF	TGCGCCGGCAGACGCGAGGGACAGGGTGGGGAAAAACTGTTTTTT
many	TRBV4-1	NA	TRBJ2-2	CASSQDPNPGTGELFF	TGCGCCAGCAGCCAAGATCCAAACCCGGGGACCGGGGAGCTGTTTTTT
many	TRBV11-2	TRBD1	TRBJ1-2	CASSLRGQGLKGYTF	TGTGCCAGCAGCTTAAGGGGACAGGGCCTAAAGGGCTACACCTTC
many	TRBV20-1	TRBD2	TRBJ2-5	CSARGEAGTSRETQYF	TGCAGTGCTAGGGGGGAAGCGGGAACCTCCCGGGAGACCCAGTACTTC
NA	TRBV6-4	NA	TRBJ1-6	CASSDPLHF	TGTGCCAGCAGTGACCCCCTCCACTTT
many	TRBV5-5	NA	TRBJ1-6	CASSLEAGRPLHF	TGTGCCAGCAGCTTGGAGGCAGGTCGGCCCCTCCACTTT
NA	TRBV9	NA	TRBJ2-1	CASSPPGRPYNEQFF	TGTGCCAGCAGCCCACCCGGGCGGCCCTACAATGAGCAGTTCTTC
many	TRBV6-4	NA	TRBJ2-2	CASSAEGHTGELFF	TGTGCCAGCAGTGCGGAGGGGCACACCGGGGAGCTGTTTTTT
NA	TRBV10-3	TRBD1	TRBJ2-1	CAISETGGYEQFF	TGTGCCATCAGTGAGACAGGGGGATATGAGCAGTTCTTC
NA	TRBV7-9	TRBD1	TRBJ1-1	CASSKTTGNTEVFF	TGCGCCAGCAGCAAAACGACAGGGAACACTGAAGTTTTCTTT
once	TRBV13	NA	TRBJ2-7	CASSLEGVYEQYF	TGTGCCAGCAGCTTAGAGGGGGTTTACGAGCAGTACTTC
NA	TRBV7-3	TRBD2	TRBJ2-5	CASSLGGGSQEPQYF	TGTGCCAGCAGCCTCGGGGGGGGGAGCCAAGAGCCCCAGTACTTC
medium-sized	TRBV7-7	TRBD2	TRBJ2-1	CASSRREGPNEQFF	TGTGCTAGCAGCAGGCGGGAGGGCCCCAATGAGCAGTTCTTC
NA	TRBV2	NA	TRBJ1-1	CASSSGLDNEAFF	TGTGCCAGCAGTTCGGGACTGGATAATGAAGCTTTCTTT
NA	TRBV25-1	NA	TRBJ2-7	CASSRTGSHYGQYF	TGCGCCAGCAGCCGAACCGGGAGTCACTACGGGCAGTACTTC
NA	TRBV7-2	TRBD2	TRBJ2-1	CASSPGTSGYNEQFF	TGTGCCAGCAGTCCCGGGACTAGCGGATACAATGAGCAGTTCTTC
NA	TRBV15	NA	TRBJ2-2	CATTRGVAGELFF	TGTGCCACCACCAGAGGGGTTGCCGGGGAGCTGTTTTTT
many	TRBV9	NA	TRBJ2-1	CASSVGGVSENEQFF	TGTGCCAGCAGCGTCGGGGGAGTATCGGAAAATGAGCAGTTCTTC
many	TRBV19	NA	TRBJ1-2	CASSIKVMTHNYGYTF	TGTGCCAGTAGTATAAAGGTTATGACTCATAACTATGGCTACACCTTC
many	TRBV6-1	TRBD1	TRBJ1-1	CASSRRQGMGNTEAFF	TGTGCCAGCAGCCGTAGACAGGGGATGGGGAACACTGAAGCTTTCTTT
NA	TRBV3-1	TRBD1	TRBJ1-1	CATSQDQGGLSPNTGAFF	TGTGCCACCAGCCAAGATCAGGGGGGGCTCTCACCGAACACTGGAGCTTTCTTT
NA	TRBV7-3	TRBD2	TRBJ2-1	CASSVTGTSKGNEQFF	TGTGCCAGCAGCGTGACCGGGACTAGCAAGGGAAATGAGCAGTTCTTC